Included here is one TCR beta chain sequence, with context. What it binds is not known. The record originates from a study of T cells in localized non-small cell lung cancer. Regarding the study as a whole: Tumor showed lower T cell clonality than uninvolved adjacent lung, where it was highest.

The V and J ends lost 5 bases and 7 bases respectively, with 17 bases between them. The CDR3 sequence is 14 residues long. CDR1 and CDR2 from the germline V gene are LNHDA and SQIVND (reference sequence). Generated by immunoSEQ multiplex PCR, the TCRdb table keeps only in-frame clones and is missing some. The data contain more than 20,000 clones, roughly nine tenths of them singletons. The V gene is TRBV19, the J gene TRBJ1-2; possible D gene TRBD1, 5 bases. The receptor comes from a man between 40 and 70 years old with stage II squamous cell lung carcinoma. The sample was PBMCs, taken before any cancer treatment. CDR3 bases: TGTGCCAGTAGTGCCCCCGGGACCAGGGCTGGCTACACCTTC. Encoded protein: CASSAPGTRAGYTF.